These 15 T cell receptor beta chains came from one sample sequenced in a study of cytomegalovirus exposure and HLA in healthy donors. The PCR used 60 Vbeta and 13 Jbeta primers. Sequencing used immunoSEQ multiplex PCR; TCRdb keeps in-frame clones, though not all of them. Of roughly 38,000 clones listed, 60% to 80% were seen once; the top ten hold about 8%. The sequenced material came from PBMCs. Receptor source: a woman aged 25 to 39 in good health and CMV-seropositive.

This rearrangement joins TRBV5-1 to TRBJ2-7; D unresolved. With 0 bases removed from V and 2 bases from J, the gap between germline ends came to 6 bases. From germline, CDR1 is SGHRS and CDR2 YFSETQ. The CDR3 length is 13 residues. CDR3 protein: CASSLGSAYEQYF. The CDR3 bases are TGCGCCAGCAGCTTGGGGAGTGCCTACGAGCAGTACTTC. Drawing the rest from reference TRBV5-1 and TRBJ2-7, the complete variable domain is KAGVTQTPRYLIKTRGQQVTLSCSPISGHRSVSWYQQTPGQGLQFLFEYFSETQRNKGNFPGRFSGRQFSNSRSEMNVSTLELGDSALYLCASSLGSAYEQYFGPGTRLTVT.

J is TRBJ2-3 and V is TRBV2, with 11 bases that match TRBD2. Per the germline V gene, CDR1 is SNHLY and CDR2 is FYNNEI. The CDR3 runs to 15 residues. V lost 6 bases and J lost 3; bases outside the gene matches: 5. CDR3 in amino acids: CASRPGLAVTDTQYF. The CDR3 nucleotides are TGTGCCAGCAGACCGGGACTAGCGGTGACAGATACGCAGTATTTT.

V is TRBV19 and J is TRBJ2-5, with D unresolved. The V end was cut by 5 bases, the J end by 5 bases, with 6 bases between. The CDR3 totals 11 residues. CDR1 and CDR2 from the germline V gene are LNHDA and SQIVND (reference sequence). CDR3 in DNA: TGTGCCAGTAGTTACGCGGAGACCCAGTACTTC. Its protein product is CASSYAETQYF.

This clone has only a few counts. V gene TRBV27 combines with J gene TRBJ1-4; tentatively, D is TRBD1 (5 bases). With 2 bases removed from V and 15 bases from J, the gap between germline ends came to 19 bases. Germline CDR1 is MNHEY and CDR2 is SMNVEV (reference sequence). The CDR3 is made up of 14 amino acids. CDR3 DNA: TGTGCCAGCAGTTTAAGGGGAGGACGAAGAGATTTGTTTTTT. This translates into CASSLRGGRRDLFF.

Of note for this clone: One end of the junction does not line up with germline, which may come from a read error. V is TRBV7-9 and J is TRBJ1-3; D is uncertain. CDR1 is SEHNR, CDR2 FQNEAQ, per germline (reference sequence). This CDR3 is built from 15 residues. The CDR3 loop is CSSSLQWSSGNTIYF. Written as DNA, the CDR3 is TGTTCCAGCAGCTTACAGTGGAGCTCTGGAAACACCATATATTTT.

The V gene is TRBV6-1, the J gene TRBJ2-3, with D possibly being TRBD1 (6 bases). This CDR3 is built from 14 residues. Germline V CDR1 and CDR2: MNHNS, SASEGT. The ends were cut back, 7 bases at V and 0 bases at J, with 11 bases in the middle. The CDR3 here is CASTWGPSTDTQYF. In nucleotides, the CDR3 is TGTGCCAGCACTTGGGGGCCTAGCACAGATACGCAGTATTTT.

This sequence joins TRBV6-1 and TRBJ1-5; 9 bases agree with TRBD1. V was pared by 2 bases and J by 6 bases, with 5 bases of the junction left unmatched. The CDR3 length is 15 residues. In germline, CDR1 is MNHNS, CDR2 SASEGT. The CDR3 reads CASSESGQGSQPQHF. In DNA, the CDR3 is TGTGCCAGCAGTGAAAGTGGACAGGGGAGTCAGCCCCAGCATTTT.

This chain connects TRBV5-1 to TRBJ2-7, with TRBD2 as a possible D gene (5 bases). Deletions cut 5 bases from V and 7 bases from J, with 16 bases between. This CDR3 is 13 amino acids long. Germline CDR1 reads SGHRS; CDR2 reads YFSETQ. The CDR3 DNA sequence: TGCGCCAGCAGACCCCCGGGAACCGGAGAGCAGTACTTC. Encoded protein: CASRPPGTGEQYF.

The chain is built from TRBV29-1 and TRBJ2-5; possible D gene TRBD2, 6 bases. The J call may be incorrect, as the DNA end agrees better with TRBJ2-7. The CDR3 length is 12 residues. Germline loops: CDR1 SQVTM, CDR2 ANQGSEA. This CDR3 is CSVLGGPYEQYF. In DNA, the CDR3 is TGCAGCGTTCTGGGGGGTCCCTACGAGCAGTACTTC.

CDR3 DNA: TGTGCCAGCAGTGAGGGGACAGGGAGGCCCGAGCAGTACTTC. Translation: CASSEGTGRPEQYF. The rearrangement uses TRBV2 and TRBJ2-7, with 9 bases lining up with TRBD1. The junction had 6 bases not matched to a gene; V was cut back by 3 bases and J by 6 bases. This CDR3 is built from 14 residues. CDR1 SNHLY and CDR2 FYNNEI come from the germline V gene. The full variable domain, its missing parts supplied by reference TRBV2 and TRBJ2-7, is EPEVTQTPSHQVTQMGQEVILRCVPISNHLYFYWYRQILGQKVEFLVSFYNNEISEKSEIFDDQFSVERPDGSNFTLKIRSTKLEDSAMYFCASSEGTGRPEQYFGPGTRLTVT.

CDR3 sequence (DNA): TGTGCCAGCAGTGGGACTAGCGGGACCGTAACGGCCTACAATGAGCAGTTCTTC. Translating gives CASSGTSGTVTAYNEQFF. The chain recombines TRBV6-1 with TRBJ2-1; 12 positions agree with TRBD2. CDR3 length: 18 amino acids. The germline V gene encodes CDR1 MNHNS and CDR2 SASEGT. After removal of 4 bases from V and 2 bases from J, the junction contained 9 bases not matched to a gene.

The chain couples TRBV29-1 to TRBJ2-2; D perhaps matches TRBD1 (6 bases). V was pared by 7 bases and J by 1 base, with 13 bases between. The CDR3 has 14 residues. The germline CDR1 and CDR2 sequences are SQVTM and ANQGSEA. This chain's CDR3 is CSATGFLNTGELFF. For the CDR3, the DNA is TGCAGCGCGACAGGATTTCTGAACACCGGGGAGCTGTTTTTT.

A note on this clone: This CDR3 is missing its conserved last phenylalanine or tryptophan, likely due to a read error. The limits of the CDR3 on the DNA are not certain, so only TCRdb's listed CDR3 is given. This chain connects TRBV27 to TRBJ2-7; the table calls TRBD1, which could not be checked here. The CDR3 is 11 amino acids long, termini counted. Germline CDR1 and CDR2: MNHEY and SMNVEV (reference sequence). The CDR3 protein is CASSSGTGVYL.

The genes are TRBV6-1 and TRBJ1-5, with D possibly matching TRBD1 (5 bases). CDR3 length: 15 amino acids. V lost 0 bases to trimming and J lost 5 bases, with 11 bases between them. Germline loops: CDR1 MNHNS, CDR2 SASEGT. The CDR3 nucleotides read TGTGCCAGCAGTGAAGCGGGGGGGGAGCATCAGCCCCAGCATTTT. Residues: CASSEAGGEHQPQHF.

The chain is built from TRBV30 and TRBJ1-1; D ambiguous. Trimming removed 0 bases at V and 0 bases at J, with 8 bases between. Germline values: CDR1 GTSNPN, CDR2 SVGIG (reference sequence). This CDR3 is 14 amino acids long. This CDR3 is CAWSVSGLNTEAFF. CDR3 DNA: TGTGCCTGGAGTGTGTCGGGTTTGAACACTGAAGCTTTCTTT.